One and the same sample provided the 19 T cell receptor beta chains below, sequenced in a study of blood T cell repertoires in COVID-19. Here immunoSEQ multiplex PCR was the method, and the copy in TCRdb shows in-frame clones only, minus some. The sample includes under 300,000 clones, 85% to 90% of them seen just once. Sequencing was done on a sample of peripheral blood. Receptor source: a man aged 60-69 years with acute or convalescent COVID-19.

This chain connects TRBV7-3 to TRBJ2-1; TRBD2 matches 10 bases. Germline V gives CDR1 SGHTA, CDR2 FQGTGA. After removal of 5 bases from V and 7 bases from J, the junction contained 8 bases not matched to a gene. This CDR3 is built from 15 residues. For the CDR3, the DNA is TGTGCCAGCAGCAAGCTAGCGGGAGATAGGAATGAGCAGTTCTTC. Protein product: CASSKLAGDRNEQFF.

Turning to this clone: The junction and the germline gene differ at one end; a read error may be behind it. The chain employs TRBV30 and TRBJ2-5; 9 positions match TRBD2. The CDR3 has 11 residues. CDR1 and CDR2 (germline): GTSNPN, SVGIG (reference sequence). The CDR3 sequence is CAWRELAGLDF. For the CDR3, the DNA is TGTGCCTGGAGAGAACTAGCGGGCTTAGACTTC.

The chain carries TRBV11-3 and TRBJ1-1; D may be TRBD1 (5 bases). The V end lost 1 base, the J end lost 4 bases, and 7 bases lay between the germline ends. The length of the CDR3 is 13 residues. Germline loops: CDR1 SGHNT, CDR2 YENEEA. CDR3 bases: TGTGCCAGCAGCTTAGGCAGGGCCACTGAAGCTTTCTTT. Translation: CASSLGRATEAFF.

The chain joins TRBV30 to TRBJ1-3; 10 bases align to TRBD1. The CDR3 has 16 amino acids. In germline, CDR1 is GTSNPN, CDR2 SVGIG (reference sequence). The ends lost 3 bases at V and 1 base at J; junction bases unmatched: 6. The CDR3 here is CAWRIRDRGSGNTIYF. CDR3 sequence (DNA): TGTGCCTGGAGGATCCGGGACAGGGGTTCTGGAAACACCATATATTTT.

The chain combines TRBV5-1 with TRBJ1-3; 9 bases fit TRBD1. J was trimmed by 7 bases and V by 0 bases; bases with no gene match: 2. The CDR3 is made up of 14 amino acids. Germline CDR1 SGHRS, CDR2 YFSETQ. CDR3 sequence: CASSLAGTGNTIYF. The CDR3 coding sequence is TGCGCCAGCAGCTTGGCGGGGACAGGGAACACCATATATTTT.

The CDR3 nucleotides are TGTGCCAGCAGCGTAGGACTGGGCGGGGAGCTTTACAATGAGCAGTTCTTC. Its protein product is CASSVGLGGELYNEQFF. The V and J genes are TRBV9 and TRBJ2-1; tentative D call: TRBD2 (6 bases). The CDR3 consists of 17 residues. V was shortened by 0 bases and J by 4 bases, with 17 bases between the two germline ends. Germline V gene lookup returns CDR1 SGDLS and CDR2 YYNGEE.

This chain connects TRBV5-5 to TRBJ1-6; TRBD1 might be the D (5 bases). Per germline, CDR1 SGHKS and CDR2 YYEKEE (reference sequence). Trimming stripped 5 bases from V and 0 bases from J, with 12 bases between. The CDR3 runs 16 residues. The DNA of the CDR3 is TGTGCCAGCAGTCAGGGCCGTAGCTCCTATAATTCACCCCTCCACTTT. This sequence encodes CASSQGRSSYNSPLHF.

The chain recombines TRBV7-2 with TRBJ2-7, with D tentatively TRBD2 (6 bases). The CDR3 spans 14 residues. V lost 5 bases to trimming and J lost 2 bases, with 13 bases between them. Germline V CDR1 and CDR2: SGHTA, FQGNSA. The CDR3 region has the DNA TGTGCCAGCAGCCGGAACCCGGGGGCCTACGAGCAGTACTTC. This codes for CASSRNPGAYEQYF.

This sequence joins TRBV28 and TRBJ2-7; TRBD1 matches 7 bases. Germline CDR1 MDHEN, CDR2 SYDVKM. The CDR3 is 11 amino acids. The V and J ends lost 10 bases and 9 bases, in that order; junction bases with no gene match: 9. The CDR3 nucleotides are TGTGCCACGAGACAGGGCGGAAGGCAGTACTTC. Encoded protein: CATRQGGRQYF.

This sequence joins TRBV25-1 and TRBJ1-4, with a weak D call TRBD1 (6 bases). V was pared by 4 bases and J by 8 bases, with 17 bases between. The CDR3 loop spans 15 amino acids. CDR1 and CDR2 from the germline V gene are MGHDK and SYGVNS. The CDR3 protein is CASSAIRGGWEKLFF. The CDR3 DNA is TGTGCCAGCAGTGCCATTAGGGGGGGTTGGGAAAAACTGTTTTTT.

The chain couples TRBV29-1 to TRBJ1-4, with 12 bases aligning to TRBD1. The CDR3 loop spans 14 amino acids. Germline lookup yields CDR1 SQVTM and CDR2 ANQGSEA. Trimming cost V 5 bases and J 6 bases; bases outside gene matches: 4. The CDR3 sequence is CSVRGQGADEKLFF. The CDR3 nucleotides read TGCAGCGTTCGGGGACAGGGGGCAGATGAAAAACTGTTTTTT.

The V and J genes are TRBV7-8 and TRBJ1-6, with D maybe TRBD1 (5 bases). Germline CDR1 reads SGHVS; CDR2 reads FQNEAQ. The CDR3 runs to 14 residues. V lost 0 bases, J lost 7 bases, and 7 bases lay in between. The CDR3 nucleotides are TGTGCCAGCAGCTTAGCCAGGGCCAATTCACCCCTCCACTTT. It specifies CASSLARANSPLHF.

The chain joins TRBV15 to TRBJ1-3; TRBD1 matches at 9 bases. The CDR3 extends over 14 amino acids. Germline CDR1 is LNHNV and CDR2 is YYDKDF (reference sequence). Losses at the gene ends were 0 bases for V and 8 bases for J; bases not matched to a gene: 2. CDR3 nucleotide sequence: TGTGCCACCAGCAGAGAGGACAGGGGTCACACCATATATTTT. Its translation is CATSREDRGHTIYF.

The J gene is TRBJ2-1, the V gene TRBV12-3 or TRBV12-4; TRBD2 might be the D (6 bases). This CDR3 is built from 13 residues. V was shortened by 5 bases and J by 10 bases, with 15 bases between the two germline ends. The CDR3 nucleotides read TGTGCCAGCAGTCCCCTACTAGCAGGGGAGCAGTTCTTC. Amino acids: CASSPLLAGEQFF.

This clone was counted once. The chain recombines TRBV7-8 with TRBJ1-5, with D possibly being TRBD1 (6 bases). CDR3 size: 19 residues. V gave up 5 bases and J gave up 1 base, with 24 bases separating them. In germline, CDR1 is SGHVS, CDR2 FQNEAQ. In DNA form, the CDR3 reads TGTGCCAGCAGCGCAACAGCAGGGGTAAAGAGGGAAAGCAATCAGCCCCAGCATTTT. Its protein is CASSATAGVKRESNQPQHF.

The chain is built from TRBV19 and TRBJ2-3; 8 nucleotides match TRBD1. The CDR3 has 16 residues. V shed 1 base and J 8 bases; nucleotides not matched to a gene: 11. The germline CDR1 and CDR2 sequences are LNHDA and SQIVND (reference sequence). Here the CDR3 DNA reads TGTGCCAGTAGTATAGGTCGGACAGGGAAAAGTGGTACGCAGTATTTT. Its protein product is CASSIGRTGKSGTQYF.

The chain joins TRBV24-1 to TRBJ2-1; 7 bases map to TRBD2. Germline V gene sequence: CDR1 KGHDR, CDR2 SFDVKD. V shed 1 base, J shed 7 bases, and the junction held 6 bases outside the gene matches. The CDR3 has 15 residues. In DNA, the CDR3 is TGTGCCACCAGTGATTTTGTAGGGGAGGGTAATGAGCAGTTCTTC. This sequence encodes CATSDFVGEGNEQFF.

The chain couples TRBV6-5 to TRBJ2-7, with D possibly being TRBD1 (6 bases). From germline, CDR1 is MNHEY and CDR2 SVGAGI. V gave up 6 bases and J gave up 4 bases, with 16 bases separating them. The CDR3 has 14 residues. CDR3 region: CASRGTLPDYEQYF. The CDR3 bases are TGTGCCAGCAGGGGGACACTCCCAGATTACGAGCAGTACTTC.

The chain couples TRBV30 to TRBJ1-2, with 11 bases fitting TRBD1. The CDR3 is made up of 14 amino acids. V shed 0 bases, J shed 7 bases, and the junction held 4 bases outside the gene matches. Germline loops: CDR1 GTSNPN, CDR2 SVGIG (reference sequence). CDR3: CAWSVGTGGRGYTF. The CDR3 DNA follows: TGTGCCTGGAGTGTCGGGACAGGGGGGCGTGGCTACACCTTC.